Following are 3 T cell receptor beta chains from one sample sequenced in a study of blood T cells in healthy people across ages. Then a second PCR, running about 6 to 12 cycles, was carried out with a sample-barcoded 5' primer and a J-beta primer mix. TCRdb re-called the 5' RACE reads through MiXCR, storing one row per CDR3 protein. There are fewer than 1,200,000 distinct CDR3 sequences in the sample; roughly a quarter occur only once, and about 0.72% lies in the top ten. These data are also associated with another study on T cells of mothers and their children.

Input material: blood. The source is a girl aged 2 to 10 in good health.

This clonotype was observed a handful of times. The rearrangement links TRBV7-2 to TRBJ1-2; D might be TRBD1 (5 bases). CDR1 is SGHTA and CDR2 is FQGNSA in the germline V gene. This CDR3 comprises 15 residues. V was shortened by 5 bases and J by 4 bases, with 17 bases between the two germline ends. The CDR3 reads CASSPGGGASYGYTF. The DNA of the CDR3 is TGTGCCAGCAGCCCCGGAGGAGGGGCGAGCTATGGCTACACCTTC.

The chain has TRBV4-1 and TRBJ2-5; 8 nucleotides agree with TRBD1. V gave up 3 bases and J gave up 3 bases; unmatched junction bases: 9. Germline CDR1 reads MGHRA; CDR2 reads YSYEKL. The CDR3 covers 16 residues. As DNA, the CDR3 is TGCGCCAGCAGCCAGCTAAGAGGACAGGGAGAAGAGACCCAGTACTTC. The encoded protein is CASSQLRGQGEETQYF.

The gene calls are TRBV3-1 and TRBJ2-5; D perhaps matches TRBD1 (5 bases). The DNA end is a closer match to TRBJ2-7, so the J assignment may be wrong. The CDR3 has 15 residues. Germline lookup yields CDR1 LGHDT and CDR2 YNNKEL (reference sequence). Here the CDR3 reads CASSETRAVPYEQYF. CDR3 sequence (DNA): TGTGCCAGCAGCGAAACCAGGGCGGTCCCCTACGAGCAGTACTTC.